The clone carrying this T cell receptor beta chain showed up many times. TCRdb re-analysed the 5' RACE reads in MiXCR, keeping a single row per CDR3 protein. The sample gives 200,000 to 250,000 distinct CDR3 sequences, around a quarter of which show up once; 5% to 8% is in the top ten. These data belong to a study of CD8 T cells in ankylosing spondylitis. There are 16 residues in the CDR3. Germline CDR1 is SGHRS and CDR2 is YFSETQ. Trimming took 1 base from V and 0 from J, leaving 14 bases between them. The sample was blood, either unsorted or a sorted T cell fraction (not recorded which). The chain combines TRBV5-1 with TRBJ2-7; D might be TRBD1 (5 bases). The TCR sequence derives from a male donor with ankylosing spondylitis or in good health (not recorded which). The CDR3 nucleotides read TGCGCCAGCAGCTTGAGCGACAGTCTGAGCTCCTACGAGCAGTACTTC. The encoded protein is CASSLSDSLSSYEQYF.